This entry lists 21 T cell receptor beta chains sequenced from one sample in a study of cytomegalovirus exposure and HLA in healthy donors. Primers included in the PCR were 60 Vbeta and 13 Jbeta primers. Here immunoSEQ multiplex PCR was the method, and the copy in TCRdb shows in-frame clones only, minus some. The top ten hold 1.7% of the sample, which has approximately 180,000 clones, 82% seen once. Sequencing was done on a sample of PBMCs. The receptors originated from a young woman in good health and CMV-seronegative.

The J gene is TRBJ2-7, the V gene TRBV6-1; TRBD2 matches 9 bases. The CDR3 has 15 amino acids. From germline, CDR1 is MNHNS and CDR2 SASEGT. The J segment lost 7 bases and the V segment lost 6 bases, leaving 13 bases of the junction unmatched. DNA for the CDR3: TGTGCCAGCAGCGCCCCGGCGGGGGGGAATGAGGAGCAGTACTTC. Translation gives CASSAPAGGNEEQYF.

The V call is TRBV11-2, the J call TRBJ2-1, with 12 nucleotides matching TRBD2. CDR3 length equals 19 residues. Germline V lookup: CDR1 SGHAT, CDR2 FQNNGV. V lost 3 bases and J lost 2; bases outside the gene matches: 11. CDR3 DNA: TGTGCCAGCAGCTTGCTCGGGACTAGCGGGTCCCAAGCCTACAATGAGCAGTTCTTC. Its protein is CASSLLGTSGSQAYNEQFF.

CDR3 residues: CASSRTPSTDTQYF. The CDR3 region has the DNA TGTGCCAGCTCAAGGACTCCCAGCACAGATACGCAGTATTTT. This chain connects TRBV2 to TRBJ2-3, with a tentative D call TRBD2 (5 bases). This CDR3 comprises 14 residues. The germline V gene has CDR1 SNHLY and CDR2 FYNNEI. Trimming cost V 8 bases and J 0 bases, with 12 bases left between them.

This clone was counted once. This sequence joins TRBV11-3 and TRBJ2-5; tentative D call: TRBD2 (6 bases). The germline CDR1 and CDR2 sequences are SGHNT and YENEEA. Trimming shortened V by 5 bases and J by 3 bases, and 16 bases separated the two germline ends. The CDR3 consists of 15 residues. CDR3 coding DNA: TGTGCCAGCAGCACCCCCCGGGGGAAAGAAGAGACCCAGTACTTC. It codes for CASSTPRGKEETQYF. Full variable domain (outside the CDR3, taken from reference TRBV11-3 and TRBJ2-5): EAGVVQSPRYKIIEKKQPVAFWCNPISGHNTLYWYLQNLGQGPELLIRYENEEAVDDSQLPKDRFSAERLKGVDSTLKIQPAELGDSAVYLCASSTPRGKEETQYFGPGTRLLVL.

V gene TRBV2 combines with J gene TRBJ1-1, with 11 bases fitting TRBD1. The V segment lost 5 bases and the J segment 0 bases; nucleotides outside the gene matches: 8. The germline CDR1 and CDR2 sequences are SNHLY and FYNNEI. This CDR3 has 17 residues. The CDR3 DNA sequence: TGTGCCAGCAGTCCCGGGACAGGGGGTTCGATGAACACTGAAGCTTTCTTT. Protein: CASSPGTGGSMNTEAFF.

This chain uses TRBV25-1 with TRBJ2-5, with 8 bases lining up with TRBD2. Germline CDR1 reads MGHDK; CDR2 reads SYGVNS. The ends lost 1 base at V and 4 bases at J; junction bases unmatched: 8. The CDR3 is made up of 16 amino acids. CDR3 region: CASSEWDSGTPETQYF. CDR3 DNA sequence: TGTGCCAGCAGTGAATGGGATAGCGGGACTCCAGAGACCCAGTACTTC.

The rearrangement joins TRBV2 to TRBJ2-2, with a possible D match to TRBD2 (5 bases). Trimming pared 10 bases from V and 2 bases from J, leaving 14 bases between. This CDR3 comprises 14 residues. The germline CDR1 and CDR2 sequences are SNHLY and FYNNEI. CDR3 DNA sequence: TGTGCCACCTCAACGGGGATTAACACCGGGGAGCTGTTTTTT. It is translated as CATSTGINTGELFF.

This clone occurred once. The J gene is TRBJ2-7, the V gene TRBV21-1; the table's TRBD2 call for D was not verified on the DNA. TRBV21-1 is a pseudogene. The CDR3 loop spans 14 amino acids. CDR3 nucleotide sequence: TGTGCCAGCAGCAAAGCCACGAGGCTGCTTGGGCAGTACTTC. Translation: CASSKATRLLGQYF.

The chain carries TRBV6-5 and TRBJ1-5, with 8 bases identical to TRBD1. Germline V lookup: CDR1 MNHEY, CDR2 SVGAGI. The CDR3 has 14 amino acids. Unmatched junction bases numbered 4, after V lost 6 bases and J lost 3 bases. In nucleotides, the CDR3 is TGTGCCAGCAGATCAGGGGGCCCCAATCAGCCCCAGCATTTT. This sequence encodes CASRSGGPNQPQHF.

This chain uses TRBV4-2 with TRBJ2-7; D might be TRBD2 (6 bases). The V gene's germline CDR1 is LGHNA and CDR2 YNFKEQ. The CDR3 runs to 14 residues. The V gene lost 2 bases and the J gene lost 2 bases, with 10 bases spanning the gap. The DNA for the CDR3 is TGTGCCAGCAGCCAATCCGGGAGCACCTACGAGCAGTACTTC. Residues: CASSQSGSTYEQYF.

The gene calls are TRBV18 and TRBJ1-5; D is perhaps TRBD1 (5 bases). V lost 5 bases, J lost 0 bases, and 14 bases lay in between. The CDR3 runs 16 residues. Germline lookup yields CDR1 KGHSH and CDR2 LQKENI. CDR3 residues: CASSYPGLNSNQPQHF. DNA of the CDR3: TGTGCCAGCTCATATCCGGGACTGAATAGCAATCAGCCCCAGCATTTT.

This clone was seen only a few times. The chain links TRBV4-3 to TRBJ2-1, with TRBD2 matching over 11 bases. The germline V gene encodes CDR1 LGHNA and CDR2 YSLEER. The length of the CDR3 is 16 residues. V trimming: 0 bases; J trimming: 7 bases; junction bases outside the gene matches: 5. The CDR3 protein is CASSQDTSGGVNEQFF. The CDR3 coding sequence is TGCGCCAGCAGCCAAGATACTAGCGGGGGAGTGAATGAGCAGTTCTTC.

The chain combines TRBV13 with TRBJ2-1; D may be TRBD2 (5 bases). Germline V lookup: CDR1 PRHDT, CDR2 FYEKMQ (reference sequence). The V end was cut by 5 bases, the J end by 8 bases, with 19 bases between. CDR3 length equals 15 residues. The CDR3 coding sequence is TGTGCCAGCAGCGAAGAAGGTGGGAGCCCTCATGAGCAGTTCTTC. Its translation: CASSEEGGSPHEQFF.

The rearrangement links TRBV2 to TRBJ1-6, with D hard to call. The germline V and J ends were trimmed by 3 bases and 10 bases, with 13 bases remaining between them. This CDR3 is built from 14 residues. CDR1 and CDR2 from the germline V gene are SNHLY and FYNNEI. CDR3 DNA: TGTGCCAGCAGTGACCCCGGGGTTGGGTCACCCCTCCACTTT. Protein: CASSDPGVGSPLHF. The full variable domain, rest sourced from reference TRBV2 and TRBJ1-6, is EPEVTQTPSHQVTQMGQEVILRCVPISNHLYFYWYRQILGQKVEFLVSFYNNEISEKSEIFDDQFSVERPDGSNFTLKIRSTKLEDSAMYFCASSDPGVGSPLHFGNGTRLTVT.

The table lists this clone with a few counts. The gene calls are TRBV6-5 and TRBJ1-4, with 7 bases matching TRBD1. The germline CDR1 and CDR2 sequences are MNHEY and SVGAGI. This CDR3 spans 14 amino acids. V trimming: 5 bases; J trimming: 8 bases; junction bases outside the gene matches: 8. The CDR3, as DNA: TGTGCCAGCAGTCGACAGGGTTCAGGGGAAAAACTGTTTTTT. Its protein product is CASSRQGSGEKLFF.

This clone was recorded a few times. This sequence joins TRBV6-1 and TRBJ2-1, with 7 bases lining up with TRBD2. This CDR3 is built from 14 residues. Germline CDR1 and CDR2: MNHNS and SASEGT. The junction had 10 bases not matched to a gene; V was cut back by 7 bases and J by 7 bases. CDR3 bases: TGTGCCAGCACCTTGACCGGGGGAGGGAATGAGCAGTTCTTC. Translating it yields CASTLTGGGNEQFF.

This rearrangement joins TRBV4-1 to TRBJ1-5, with D unclear. CDR3 size: 15 residues. Germline V lookup: CDR1 MGHRA, CDR2 YSYEKL. Trimming took 3 bases from V and 1 from J, leaving 10 bases between them. The CDR3: CASSQAGSSNQPQHF. The CDR3 DNA reads as TGCGCCAGCAGCCAGGCGGGTTCAAGCAATCAGCCCCAGCATTTT.

DNA of the CDR3: TGTGCCAGCAGTCCAAGACTAGCGGGAGGGCTGGACCCGGGGGAGCAGTACGTC. Amino acid sequence: CASSPRLAGGLDPGEQYV. The chain joins TRBV27 to TRBJ2-7; TRBD2 matches 14 bases. The CDR3 runs 18 residues. The germline V gene encodes CDR1 MNHEY and CDR2 SMNVEV (reference sequence). Unmatched junction bases numbered 16, after V lost 5 bases and J lost 7 bases.

This clone was seen once. The chain uses TRBV19 and TRBJ2-2; the match to TRBD2 covers 7 bases. Germline V CDR1 and CDR2: LNHDA, SQIVND (reference sequence). CDR3 length equals 16 residues. V lost 3 bases to trimming and J lost 5 bases; unmatched junction nucleotides: 9. The CDR3 bases are TGTGCCAGTAGTATCAGGACGGGGACTACAACCGGGGAGCTGTTTTTT. It codes for CASSIRTGTTTGELFF.

The rearrangement joins TRBV4-3 to TRBJ2-7; TRBD2 aligns across 10 bases. This CDR3 has 19 residues. The V segment lost 2 bases and the J segment 5 bases; nucleotides outside the gene matches: 18. Germline V gene lookup returns CDR1 LGHNA and CDR2 YSLEER. This CDR3 reads CASSQQSAYQREGVDEQYF. The CDR3 DNA sequence: TGCGCCAGCAGCCAACAGTCGGCCTACCAGCGGGAGGGCGTAGACGAGCAGTACTTC.

The gene calls are TRBV5-5 and TRBJ2-1; no reliable D call. Germline V gives CDR1 SGHKS, CDR2 YYEKEE (reference sequence). The CDR3 is 15 residues long. V lost 4 bases and J lost 0, with 11 bases in between. The CDR3 bases are TGTGCCAGCAGCGCGACTCATAGCTCCTACAATGAGCAGTTCTTC. It codes for CASSATHSSYNEQFF.